A selection of T cell receptor beta chains follows, all from one sample in a study of T cell responses to AZD1222 COVID-19 vaccine. Assay: immunoSEQ multiplex PCR; the TCRdb copy retains only in-frame clones and omits some. The table has about 76,000 clones, 60% to 85% seen once. The specimen comprised peripheral blood, sampled 28 days after the second dose of the MenACWY control vaccine. The receptors here all came from an adult who received the MenACWY meningococcal vaccine as a control. CDR3s include the opening cysteine and the closing phenylalanine or tryptophan.

V gene	CDR3 length	CDR3 protein
TRBV9	17	CASSPFKAKGNRDTQYF
TRBV2	14	CASSQGLTNQPQHF
TRBV6-4	15	CASSYTSGGTGELFF
TRBV19	15	CASSRNEFNNSPLHF
TRBV6-5	15	CASSIDRIPYNEQFF
TRBV28	14	CASNQGTRQYEQYF
TRBV6-5	14	CASRYDRGNQPQHF
TRBV30	13	CANDGVAGNTIYF
TRBV5-1	14	CASSLAGLAGELFF
TRBV30	14	CAWSADRTNYGYTF
TRBV7-9	11	CASSLAGEQYF
TRBV21-1	14	CASSKGSGGNTIYF
TRBV18	16	CASSPIEAGEVTEAFF
TRBV7-9	15	CASSLRGLVNTEAFF
TRBV15	15	CATSRDLSASYEQYF
TRBV5-5	15	CASSLATGTGETQYF
TRBV24-1	15	CATGGVSGHNTEAFF
TRBV2	10	CASRVDTQYF
TRBV20-1	11	CSAKWASMAFF
TRBV5-1	13	CASSLVAGLEQYF
TRBV6-5	13	CASSPLGLYGYTF
TRBV2	15	CASSGLAAPRDTQYF
TRBV7-9	13	CASSRAGGTEAFF
TRBV4-3	13	CASSQDTGVEQYF
TRBV11-2	14	CASSSLIRENTIYF
TRBV5-1	15	CASSLRVAGDNEQFF
TRBV7-3	15	CASSNLAGVVGELFF
TRBV24-1	13	CATRRNLGEPQHF
TRBV7-2	13	CASSLDRDSPLHF
TRBV5-6	16	CASSLGPGQGEYGYTF
TRBV5-5	17	CASSFRPETGNTGELFF
TRBV11-2	16	CASSPISRTGGYEQYF
TRBV7-7	17	CASSLELRWGGANVLTF
TRBV28	14	CASSPARRTHEQYF
TRBV18	13	CASSPLDETEAFF
TRBV2	14	CASSEDGSSYEQYF